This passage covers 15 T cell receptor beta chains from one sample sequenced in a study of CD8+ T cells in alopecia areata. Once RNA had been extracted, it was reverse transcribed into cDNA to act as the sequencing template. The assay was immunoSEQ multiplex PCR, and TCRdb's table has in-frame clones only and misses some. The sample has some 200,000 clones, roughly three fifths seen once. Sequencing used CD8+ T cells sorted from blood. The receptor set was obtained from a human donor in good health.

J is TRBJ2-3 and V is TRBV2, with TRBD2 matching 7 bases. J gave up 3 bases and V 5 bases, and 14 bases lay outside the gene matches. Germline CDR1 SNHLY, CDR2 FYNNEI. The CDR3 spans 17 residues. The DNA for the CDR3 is TGTGCCAGCAGTCCTTACTCGACTAGCCATTTGACAGATACGCAGTATTTT. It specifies CASSPYSTSHLTDTQYF.

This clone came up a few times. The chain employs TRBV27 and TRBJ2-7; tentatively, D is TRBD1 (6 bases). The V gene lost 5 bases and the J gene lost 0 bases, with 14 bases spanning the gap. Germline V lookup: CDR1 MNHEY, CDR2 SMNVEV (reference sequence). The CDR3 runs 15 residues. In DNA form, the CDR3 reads TGTGCCAGCAGTCCACAGGGAGACGACTCCTACGAGCAGTACTTC. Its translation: CASSPQGDDSYEQYF.

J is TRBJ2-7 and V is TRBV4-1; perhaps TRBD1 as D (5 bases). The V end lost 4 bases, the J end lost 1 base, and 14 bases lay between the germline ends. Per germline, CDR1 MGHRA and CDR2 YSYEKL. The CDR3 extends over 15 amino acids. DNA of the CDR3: TGCGCCAGCAGCCGATTGATTGACAGTTCCTACGAGCAGTACTTC. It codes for CASSRLIDSSYEQYF.

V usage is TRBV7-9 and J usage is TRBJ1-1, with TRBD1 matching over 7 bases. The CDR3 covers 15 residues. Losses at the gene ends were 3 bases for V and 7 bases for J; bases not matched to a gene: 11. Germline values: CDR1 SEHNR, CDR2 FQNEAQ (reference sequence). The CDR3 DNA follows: TGTGCCAGCAGCTTGGAGGTAACAGGGGAACTTGAAGCTTTCTTT. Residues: CASSLEVTGELEAFF.

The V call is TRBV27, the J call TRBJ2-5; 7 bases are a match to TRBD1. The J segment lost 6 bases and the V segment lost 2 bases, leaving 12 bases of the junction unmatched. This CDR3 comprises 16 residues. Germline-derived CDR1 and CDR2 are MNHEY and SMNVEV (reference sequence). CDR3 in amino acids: CASSLRGLEGAKTQYF. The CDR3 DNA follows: TGTGCCAGCAGTTTACGTGGTCTTGAGGGGGCAAAGACCCAGTACTTC.

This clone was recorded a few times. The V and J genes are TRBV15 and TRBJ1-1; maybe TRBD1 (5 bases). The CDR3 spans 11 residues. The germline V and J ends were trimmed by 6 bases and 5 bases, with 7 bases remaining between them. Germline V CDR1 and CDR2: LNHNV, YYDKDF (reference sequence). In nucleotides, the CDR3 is TGTGCCACCAGTGAGGGGACTGAAGCTTTCTTT. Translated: CATSEGTEAFF. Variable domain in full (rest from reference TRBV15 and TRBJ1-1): DAMVIQNPRYQVTQFGKPVTLSCSQTLNHNVMYWYQQKSSQAPKLLFHYYDKDFNNEADTPDNFQSRRPNTSFCFLDIRSPGLGDTAMYLCATSEGTEAFFGQGTRLTVV.

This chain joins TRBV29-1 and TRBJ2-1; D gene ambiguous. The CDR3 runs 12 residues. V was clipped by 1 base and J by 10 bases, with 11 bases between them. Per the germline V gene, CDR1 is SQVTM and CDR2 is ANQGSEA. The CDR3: CSVEGLRSEQFF. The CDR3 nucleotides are TGCAGCGTTGAAGGACTCAGATCGGAGCAGTTCTTC.

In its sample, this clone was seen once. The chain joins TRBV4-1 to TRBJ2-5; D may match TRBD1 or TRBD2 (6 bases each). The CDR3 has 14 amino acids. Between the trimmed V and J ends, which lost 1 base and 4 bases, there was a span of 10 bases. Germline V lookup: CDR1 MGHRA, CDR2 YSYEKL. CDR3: CASSQAGAGETQYF. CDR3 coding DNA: TGCGCCAGCAGCCAAGCGGGGGCGGGAGAGACCCAGTACTTC.

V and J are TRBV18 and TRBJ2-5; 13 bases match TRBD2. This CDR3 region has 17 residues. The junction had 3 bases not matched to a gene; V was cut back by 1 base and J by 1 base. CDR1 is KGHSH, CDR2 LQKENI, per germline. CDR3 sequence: CASSPLWTSGGQETQYF. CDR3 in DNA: TGTGCCAGCTCACCACTCTGGACTAGCGGGGGCCAAGAGACCCAGTACTTC. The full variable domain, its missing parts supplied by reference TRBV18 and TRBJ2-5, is NAGVMQNPRHLVRRRGQEARLRCSPMKGHSHVYWYRQLPEEGLKFMVYLQKENIIDESGMPKERFSAEFPKEGPSILRIQQVVRGDSAAYFCASSPLWTSGGQETQYFGPGTRLLVL.

The DNA of the CDR3 is TGTGCCAGCGCAGCCTCGTTGGGGGCAGTCGACGCCTATGGCTACACCTTC. It specifies CASAASLGAVDAYGYTF. V and J are TRBV7-8 and TRBJ1-2; D might be TRBD1 (6 bases). V lost 8 bases and J 4 bases, leaving 26 bases between the germline ends. Germline CDR1 SGHVS, CDR2 FQNEAQ. The CDR3 has 17 residues.

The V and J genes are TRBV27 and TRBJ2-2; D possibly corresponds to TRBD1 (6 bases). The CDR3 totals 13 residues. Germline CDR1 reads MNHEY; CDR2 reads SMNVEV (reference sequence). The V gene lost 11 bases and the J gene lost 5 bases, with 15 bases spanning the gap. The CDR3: CASGASITGELFF. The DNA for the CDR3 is TGTGCCTCAGGGGCTAGCATAACCGGGGAGCTGTTTTTT.

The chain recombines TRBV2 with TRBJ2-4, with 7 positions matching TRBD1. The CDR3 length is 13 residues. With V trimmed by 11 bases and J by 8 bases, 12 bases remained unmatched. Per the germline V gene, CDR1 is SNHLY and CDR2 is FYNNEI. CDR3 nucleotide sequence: TGTGCCGGAGATCGACAGGGCGGAGACATTCAGTACTTC. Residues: CAGDRQGGDIQYF.

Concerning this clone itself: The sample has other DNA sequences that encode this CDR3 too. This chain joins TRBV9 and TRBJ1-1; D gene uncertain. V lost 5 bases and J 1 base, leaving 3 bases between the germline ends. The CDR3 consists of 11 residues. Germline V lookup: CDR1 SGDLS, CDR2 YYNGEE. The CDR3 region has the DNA TGTGCCAGCAGTGGGAACACTGAAGCTTTCTTT. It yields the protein CASSGNTEAFF.

CDR3 sequence: CASSADSGANVLTF. CDR3 bases: TGCGCCAGCAGCGCGGACTCTGGGGCCAACGTCCTGACTTTC. The chain joins TRBV4-1 to TRBJ2-6; no clear D. Trimming shortened V by 5 bases and J by 0 bases, and 5 bases separated the two germline ends. This CDR3 comprises 14 residues. Germline V gives CDR1 MGHRA, CDR2 YSYEKL.

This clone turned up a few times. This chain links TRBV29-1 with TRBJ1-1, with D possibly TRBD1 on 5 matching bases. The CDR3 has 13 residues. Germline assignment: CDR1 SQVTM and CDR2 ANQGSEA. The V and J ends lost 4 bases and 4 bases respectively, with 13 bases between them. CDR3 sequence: CSVVPQGGTEAFF. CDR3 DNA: TGCAGCGTTGTTCCCCAGGGTGGCACTGAAGCTTTCTTT.